The 8 T cell receptor beta chains presented below share a single source sample, sequenced in a study of neurological immune-mediated disorders. Each CDR3 protein gets one entry after TCRdb re-called the 5' RACE reads with MiXCR. The repertoire has about 48,000 distinct CDR3 sequences, approximately 6.2% of them found once; the top ten carry less than 1.5%. Sequencing used CD4+ T cells from blood. These receptors all stem from a woman aged 18-29 years with multiple sclerosis.

This clonotype occurred many times. This sequence joins TRBV11-2 and TRBJ1-1, with D maybe TRBD1 (5 bases). CDR1 is SGHAT, CDR2 FQNNGV, per germline. The CDR3 spans 14 residues. V shed 1 base and J shed 1 base, with 7 bases lying between them. The CDR3 bases are TGTGCCAGCAGCTTAGGGACACAGAACACTGAAGCTTTCTTT. Its protein is CASSLGTQNTEAFF.

This clonotype was observed at least ten times. V and J are TRBV6-1 and TRBJ2-4; D could derive from TRBD1 or TRBD2 (5 bases each). In germline, CDR1 is MNHNS, CDR2 SASEGT. V was shortened by 3 bases and J by 3 bases, with 9 bases between the two germline ends. This CDR3 comprises 14 residues. Written as DNA, the CDR3 is TGTGCCAGCAGTGAGGGGACCCTCAAAAACATTCAGTACTTC. Translated: CASSEGTLKNIQYF.

This clonotype was picked up many times. The rearrangement joins TRBV7-2 to TRBJ2-1; 8 nucleotides match TRBD2. This CDR3 is 15 amino acids long. V shed 1 base, J shed 6 bases, and the junction held 5 bases outside the gene matches. Germline CDR1 is SGHTA and CDR2 is FQGNSA. The CDR3 DNA reads as TGTGCCAGCAGCTTAGACGGGGGGGCACGCAATGAGCAGTTCTTC. Translating it yields CASSLDGGARNEQFF.

This sequence joins TRBV5-1 and TRBJ1-1; D is undetermined. Trimming left V 0 bases short and J 1 base short, with 7 bases between. Germline V gene sequence: CDR1 SGHRS, CDR2 YFSETQ. This CDR3 is built from 14 residues. The CDR3 loop reads CASSLEPANTEAFF. The CDR3 coding sequence is TGCGCCAGCAGCTTGGAGCCAGCGAACACTGAAGCTTTCTTT.

This clonotype has ten or more counts. The chain links TRBV6-6 to TRBJ1-1, with 8 bases fitting TRBD1. Germline V gene sequence: CDR1 MNHNY, CDR2 SVGAGI (reference sequence). V lost 5 bases and J lost 6; bases outside the gene matches: 5. This CDR3 comprises 13 residues. The CDR3 nucleotides read TGTGCCAGCAGTCAGACAGGGGTGGCTGAAGCTTTCTTT. Residues: CASSQTGVAEAFF.

This clonotype was seen repeatedly, ten times or more. V gene TRBV12-3 or TRBV12-4 combines with J gene TRBJ1-3, with 9 nucleotides matching TRBD1. J gave up 2 bases and V 11 bases, and 7 bases lay outside the gene matches. The CDR3 runs to 14 residues. CDR3 DNA sequence: TGTGCCGGGGGGGACAGGGCCACTGGAAACACCATATATTTT. Residues: CAGGDRATGNTIYF.

V and J are TRBV6-6 and TRBJ2-5; D gene unclear. Trimming took off 10 bases at V and 5 bases at J, with 14 bases between the two ends. The CDR3 sequence is 12 residues long. In germline, CDR1 is MNHNY, CDR2 SVGAGI (reference sequence). This CDR3 is CATAEAWETQYF. The DNA for the CDR3 is TGTGCCACCGCGGAAGCATGGGAGACCCAGTACTTC.

This clonotype came up many times. The gene calls are TRBV20-1 and TRBJ2-5, with D perhaps TRBD1 or TRBD2 (5 bases each). The germline V gene encodes CDR1 DFQATT and CDR2 SNEGSKA (reference sequence). CDR3 length: 15 amino acids. V dropped 2 bases and J dropped 1 base, with 14 bases sitting between them. CDR3 nucleotides: TGCAGTGCTAGACCAAGGGGACGGGGCCAAGAGACCCAGTACTTC. Translation gives CSARPRGRGQETQYF.